Below are 9 T cell receptor beta chains sequenced from a single sample in a study of blood T cell repertoires in COVID-19. Sequencing was performed with immunoSEQ multiplex PCR; in TCRdb, only in-frame clones are kept and a portion is missing. The sample records approximately 170,000 clones, under 85% being singletons. The sequenced sample consisted of peripheral blood. These receptors were taken from a woman between 70 and 85 years old with COVID-19, enrolled during active disease.

The rearrangement links TRBV29-1 to TRBJ2-2, with no clear D. V dropped 4 bases and J dropped 1 base, with 7 bases sitting between them. The CDR3 runs to 13 residues. In germline, CDR1 is SQVTM, CDR2 ANQGSEA. This CDR3 reads CSVGRQNTGELFF. The CDR3 coding sequence is TGCAGCGTTGGCAGACAGAACACCGGGGAGCTGTTTTTT.

J is TRBJ1-2 and V is TRBV30; no clear D gene. The V end was cut by 3 bases, the J end by 2 bases, with 10 bases between. The CDR3 contains 13 residues. Germline V lookup: CDR1 GTSNPN, CDR2 SVGIG (reference sequence). The CDR3 here is CAWREGTNYGYTF. The CDR3 DNA reads as TGTGCCTGGAGGGAGGGCACCAACTATGGCTACACCTTC.

This rearrangement joins TRBV6-5 to TRBJ1-4; TRBD1 matches 10 bases. This CDR3 region has 14 residues. V dropped 8 bases and J dropped 8; count of bases not matched to a gene: 8. The germline V gene has CDR1 MNHEY and CDR2 SVGAGI. DNA of the CDR3: TGTGCCAGCTATAGCCCGGGACAGGGGGAAAAACTGTTTTTT. It encodes CASYSPGQGEKLFF.

The V and J genes are TRBV5-5 and TRBJ2-1, with D maybe TRBD2 (6 bases). From germline, CDR1 is SGHKS and CDR2 YYEKEE (reference sequence). V was pared by 1 base and J by 4 bases, with 12 bases between. The CDR3 is made up of 15 amino acids. CDR3 DNA: TGTGCCAGCAGCTTGTTGGCGGGATGGTACAATGAGCAGTTCTTC. Its translation is CASSLLAGWYNEQFF.

The chain uses TRBV2 and TRBJ2-1; TRBD2 might be the D (6 bases). There are 12 residues in the CDR3. With 7 bases removed from V and 7 bases from J, the gap between germline ends came to 11 bases. Germline CDR1 reads SNHLY; CDR2 reads FYNNEI. The CDR3 is CASKGLANEQFF. The CDR3 DNA follows: TGTGCCAGCAAGGGCCTAGCGAATGAGCAGTTCTTC.

As regards this clone: The same CDR3 also results from other DNA sequences found in this sample. The V call is TRBV6-5, the J call TRBJ2-3; TRBD2 agrees at 7 bases. Germline trimming cut 6 bases from V and 1 base from J; bases unmatched to any gene: 4. CDR3 length equals 14 residues. Germline CDR1 is MNHEY and CDR2 is SVGAGI. Here the CDR3 DNA reads TGTGCCAGCAGCAGTACTAGCGGCACAGATACGCAGTATTTT. This gives the protein CASSSTSGTDTQYF.

This chain connects TRBV12-3 or TRBV12-4 to TRBJ1-6, with no clear D. Between the trimmed V and J ends, which lost 5 bases and 8 bases, there was a span of 10 bases. This CDR3 has 13 residues. Here the CDR3 reads CASSALADSPLHF. The CDR3 nucleotides read TGTGCCAGCAGTGCGCTCGCCGATTCACCCCTCCACTTT.

This clone was detected only a few times. This chain connects TRBV5-8 to TRBJ1-6; 7 nucleotides match TRBD1. This CDR3 has 17 amino acids. CDR1 and CDR2 from the germline V gene are SGHTS and YDEGEE. J lost 9 bases, V lost 0 bases, and 12 bases had no gene match. CDR3 sequence reads: CASSLVTGRLGSSPLHF. The CDR3 region has the DNA TGTGCCAGCAGCTTGGTGACAGGGAGATTGGGGAGTTCACCCCTCCACTTT.

V gene TRBV7-6 combines with J gene TRBJ2-3; D possibly corresponds to TRBD2 (6 bases). This CDR3 contains 16 residues. V was shortened by 1 base and J by 3 bases, with 14 bases between the two germline ends. Germline V CDR1 and CDR2: SGHVS, FNYEAQ. CDR3 in amino acids: CASSLETRGLTDTQYF. For the CDR3, the DNA is TGTGCCAGCAGCTTAGAGACTAGAGGGCTTACAGATACGCAGTATTTT.